A selection of T cell receptor beta chains follows, all from one sample in a study of control samples from healthy donors and cancer patients. The method was immunoSEQ multiplex PCR; TCRdb's version includes in-frame clones alone and lacks a portion of them. Seen here are about 130,000 clones, just under 95% observed once, and the top ten hold approximately 15%. The sequenced sample was PBMCs. Every receptor here comes from a man aged 60-69 years with colorectal cancer. The CDR3 runs from the conserved cysteine through the conserved F or W. D genes are given only for firm matches. Clone size is not always given. Where it is, it says once, few, many or a class for expanded clones.

TRBV4-1	once	TRBD1	TRBJ2-7	CASSHPTRGQGDYEQYF	TGCGCCAGCAGCCACCCCACCCGTGGACAGGGAGACTACGAGCAGTACTTC
TRBV6-5	NA	NA	TRBJ1-1	CASSFQVATEAFF	TGTGCCAGCAGTTTTCAAGTGGCCACTGAAGCTTTCTTT
TRBV5-1	NA	NA	TRBJ1-1	CASSRGAEQTEAFF	TGCGCCAGCAGTCGGGGGGCCGAGCAAACTGAAGCTTTCTTT
TRBV18	NA	TRBD1	TRBJ2-5	CASSPTPGQGETQYF	TGTGCCAGCTCACCCACACCGGGACAGGGAGAGACCCAGTACTTC
TRBV6-2/TRBV6-3	NA	NA	TRBJ1-5	CASSSGGSQPQHF	TGTGCCAGCAGTTCCGGAGGATCTCAGCCCCAGCATTTT
TRBV6-6	NA	TRBD2	TRBJ2-1	CASSTPLAGIYNEQFF	TGTGCCAGCAGTACGCCCCTAGCGGGGATATACAATGAGCAGTTCTTC
TRBV6-5	NA	NA	TRBJ1-1	CASSMPGQSRTEAFF	TGTGCCAGCAGCATGCCGGGCCAATCAAGGACTGAAGCTTTCTTT
TRBV19	NA	TRBD1	TRBJ1-2	CASTRQGAGGYTF	TGTGCCAGTACTCGACAGGGGGCCGGAGGCTACACCTTC
TRBV30	NA	NA	TRBJ1-3	CAWSVQGNTIYF	TGTGCCTGGAGTGTACAAGGAAACACCATATATTTT
TRBV2	NA	NA	TRBJ1-5	CASMTDYSNQPQHF	TGTGCCAGCATGACAGATTATAGCAATCAGCCCCAGCATTTT
TRBV30	NA	NA	TRBJ1-5	CAWTPGGDQPQHF	TGTGCCTGGACCCCGGGTGGGGATCAGCCCCAGCATTTT
TRBV7-9	NA	TRBD1	TRBJ2-7	CASTPWDRDHEQYF	TGTGCCAGCACCCCGTGGGACAGGGACCACGAGCAGTACTTC
TRBV7-6	NA	NA	TRBJ2-7	CASSASGAGEQYF	TGTGCCAGCAGCGCCTCGGGAGCGGGCGAGCAGTACTTC
TRBV5-1	NA	TRBD2	TRBJ2-7	CASSQRTSGGEQYF	TGCGCCAGCAGCCAAAGGACTAGCGGGGGGGAGCAGTACTTC
TRBV7-9	NA	NA	TRBJ2-1	CASSLLRVVDYNEQFF	TGTGCCAGCAGCTTATTGAGGGTCGTCGACTACAATGAGCAGTTCTTC
TRBV28	few	TRBD1	TRBJ1-5	CATGQGNQPQHF	TGTGCCACCGGACAGGGCAATCAGCCCCAGCATTTT
TRBV19	NA	NA	TRBJ2-3	CASSTRTNPLNTQYF	TGTGCCAGTAGTACCCGGACTAACCCGCTGAATACGCAGTATTTT